This T cell receptor beta chain is from a study of blood T cell repertoires in COVID-19. Cohort 3 recovery required two negative PCRs, clearance, or symptom resolution. Clones were read by immunoSEQ multiplex PCR, and TCRdb kept only the in-frame ones, dropping some. Of fewer than 200,000 clones listed, about 79% are singletons. The table lists this clone with a few counts. The CDR3 loop spans 13 amino acids. Trimming took off 5 bases at V and 7 bases at J, with 14 bases between the two ends. Sequencing input: PBMCs or T cells enriched from blood (not recorded which). This sequence originates from a man over 45 who had recovered from COVID-19. The chain combines TRBV12-3 or TRBV12-4 with TRBJ1-2; D uncertain. The CDR3 nucleotides are TGTGCCAGCAGTGGGTCCCCTCCGGGTGGCTACACCTTC. Amino acid sequence: CASSGSPPGGYTF.